This T cell receptor beta chain was identified in a study of early T cells in non-severe SARS-CoV-2 infection. On the study more broadly: Sequencing targeted bulk RNA from unsorted whole blood, leaving chains unpaired.

The CDR3 consists of 14 residues. Trimming removed 4 bases from V and 0 bases from J, with 10 bases in between. Germline V CDR1 and CDR2: SEHNR, FQNEAQ (reference sequence). Molecules of cDNA were individually given unique molecular identifiers that were attached to them. TCRdb reanalysed the 5' RACE reads using MiXCR and keeps one entry per CDR3 protein. The sample has tens of thousands of distinct CDR3 sequences, approximately 10% seen once. Sequenced input: whole blood. This clonotype was obtained from an adult who was a healthcare worker with PCR-confirmed SARS-CoV-2 infection or an uninfected control (not recorded which). This chain joins TRBV7-9 and TRBJ2-7; D is ambiguous. In DNA, the CDR3 is TGTGCCAGCAGCTCCCCCGTGGACTCCTACGAGCAGTACTTC. Translation gives CASSSPVDSYEQYF.